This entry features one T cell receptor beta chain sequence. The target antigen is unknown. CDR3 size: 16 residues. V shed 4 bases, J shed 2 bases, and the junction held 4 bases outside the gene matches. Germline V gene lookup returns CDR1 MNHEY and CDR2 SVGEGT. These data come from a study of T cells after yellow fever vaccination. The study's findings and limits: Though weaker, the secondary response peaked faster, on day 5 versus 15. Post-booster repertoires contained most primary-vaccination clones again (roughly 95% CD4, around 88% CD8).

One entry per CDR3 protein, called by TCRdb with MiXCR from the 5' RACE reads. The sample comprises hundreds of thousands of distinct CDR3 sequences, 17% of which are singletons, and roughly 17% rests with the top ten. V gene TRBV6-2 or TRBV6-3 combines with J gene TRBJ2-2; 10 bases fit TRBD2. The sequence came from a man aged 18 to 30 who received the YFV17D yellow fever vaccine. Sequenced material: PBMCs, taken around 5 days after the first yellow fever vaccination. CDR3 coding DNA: TGTGCCAGCAGTTCGCGGACTAGCGGAAACACCGGGGAGCTGTTTTTT. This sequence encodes CASSSRTSGNTGELFF.